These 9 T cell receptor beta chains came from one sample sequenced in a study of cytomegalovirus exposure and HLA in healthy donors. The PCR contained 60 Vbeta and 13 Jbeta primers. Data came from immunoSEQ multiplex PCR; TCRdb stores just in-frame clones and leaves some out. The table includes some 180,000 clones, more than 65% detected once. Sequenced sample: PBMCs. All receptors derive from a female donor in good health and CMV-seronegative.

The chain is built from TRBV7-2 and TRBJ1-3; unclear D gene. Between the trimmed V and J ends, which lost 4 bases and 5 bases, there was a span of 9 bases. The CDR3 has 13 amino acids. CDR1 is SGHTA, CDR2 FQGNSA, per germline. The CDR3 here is CASSYNPRNTIYF. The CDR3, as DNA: TGTGCCAGCAGCTATAATCCCCGAAACACCATATATTTT.

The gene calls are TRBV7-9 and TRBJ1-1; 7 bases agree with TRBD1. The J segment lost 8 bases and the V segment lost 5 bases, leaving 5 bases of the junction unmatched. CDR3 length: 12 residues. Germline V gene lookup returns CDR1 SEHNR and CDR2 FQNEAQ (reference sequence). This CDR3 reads CASSHLRGEAFF. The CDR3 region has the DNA TGTGCCAGCAGCCATCTCAGGGGGGAAGCTTTCTTT.

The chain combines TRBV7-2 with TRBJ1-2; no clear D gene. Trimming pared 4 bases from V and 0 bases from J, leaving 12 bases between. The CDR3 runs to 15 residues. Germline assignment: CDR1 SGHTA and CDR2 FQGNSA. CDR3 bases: TGTGCCAGCAGCTCTAGCCCGGATCCTAACTATGGCTACACCTTC. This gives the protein CASSSSPDPNYGYTF. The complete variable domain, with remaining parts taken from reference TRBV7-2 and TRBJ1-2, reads GAGVSQSPSNKVTEKGKDVELRCDPISGHTALYWYRQSLGQGLEFLIYFQGNSAPDKSGLPSDRFSAERTGGSVSTLTIQRTQQEDSAVYLCASSSSPDPNYGYTFGSGTRLTVV.

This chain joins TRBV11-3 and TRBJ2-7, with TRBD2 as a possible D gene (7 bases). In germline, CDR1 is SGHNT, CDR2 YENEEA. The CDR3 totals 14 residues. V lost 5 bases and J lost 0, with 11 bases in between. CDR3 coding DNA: TGTGCCAGCAGCGACGGGGGGCACTCCTACGAGCAGTACTTC. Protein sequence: CASSDGGHSYEQYF.

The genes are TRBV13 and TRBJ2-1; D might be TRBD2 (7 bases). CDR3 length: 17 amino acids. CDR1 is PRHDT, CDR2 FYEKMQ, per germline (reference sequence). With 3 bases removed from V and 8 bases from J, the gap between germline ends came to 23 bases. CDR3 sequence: CASSLGGPLGGYDEQFF. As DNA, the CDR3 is TGTGCCAGCAGCTTGGGGGGGCCTTTGGGGGGATACGATGAGCAGTTCTTC. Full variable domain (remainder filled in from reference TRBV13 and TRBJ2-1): AAGVIQSPRHLIKEKRETATLKCYPIPRHDTVYWYQQGPGQDPQFLISFYEKMQSDKGSIPDRFSAQQFSDYHSELNMSSLELGDSALYFCASSLGGPLGGYDEQFFGPGTRLTVL.

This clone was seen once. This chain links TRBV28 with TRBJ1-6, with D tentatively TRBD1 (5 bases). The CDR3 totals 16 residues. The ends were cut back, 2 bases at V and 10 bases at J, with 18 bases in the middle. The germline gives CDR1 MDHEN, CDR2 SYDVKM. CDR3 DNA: TGTGCCAGCAGTTTAATCCAGGGAAGTGGGGGGTCACCCCTCCACTTT. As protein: CASSLIQGSGGSPLHF. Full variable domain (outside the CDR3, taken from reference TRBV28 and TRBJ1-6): DVKVTQSSRYLVKRTGEKVFLECVQDMDHENMFWYRQDPGLGLRLIYFSYDVKMKEKGDIPEGYSVSREKKERFSLILESASTNQTSMYLCASSLIQGSGGSPLHFGNGTRLTVT.

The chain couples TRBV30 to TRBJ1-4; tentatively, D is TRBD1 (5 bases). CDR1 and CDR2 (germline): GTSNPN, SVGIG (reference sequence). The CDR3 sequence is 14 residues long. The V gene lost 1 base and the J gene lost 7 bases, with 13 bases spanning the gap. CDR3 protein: CAWSATGVAEKLFF. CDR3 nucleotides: TGTGCCTGGAGTGCAACAGGCGTCGCTGAAAAACTGTTTTTT.

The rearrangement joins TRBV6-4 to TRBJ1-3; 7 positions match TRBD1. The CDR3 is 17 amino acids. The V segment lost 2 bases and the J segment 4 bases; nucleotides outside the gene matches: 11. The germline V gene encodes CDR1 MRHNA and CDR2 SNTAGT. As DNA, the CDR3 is TGTGCCAGCAGTGACGGAAACAGGGGCCAAGTCGGAAACACCATATATTTT. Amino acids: CASSDGNRGQVGNTIYF.

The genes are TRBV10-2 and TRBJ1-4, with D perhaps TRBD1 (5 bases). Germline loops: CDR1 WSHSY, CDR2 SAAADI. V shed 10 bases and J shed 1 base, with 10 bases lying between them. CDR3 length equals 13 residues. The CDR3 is CATGHLTNEKLFF. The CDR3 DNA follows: TGCGCCACAGGACACCTAACTAATGAAAAACTGTTTTTT.